A single TCR beta chain is shown here with its context. This entry belongs to a study of blood T cell repertoires in COVID-19. About the research overall: Samples representing acute and convalescent COVID-19 were sourced from the United States, Italy and Spain. The cDNA or gDNA used as material had been derived from T cells, B-cell-depleted T cells, or PBMCs.

CDR1 is SEHNR and CDR2 is FQNEAQ in the germline V gene (reference sequence). Trimming took off 8 bases at V and 4 bases at J, with 7 bases between the two ends. There are 11 residues in the CDR3. Per the original methods: Estimation of nucleated cell counts was performed using reference gene primer amplification. Sequencing was performed with immunoSEQ multiplex PCR; in TCRdb, only in-frame clones are kept and a portion is missing. The DNA was the basis for D and trimming; V, J and clone size are from that table. Of 200,000 to 250,000 clones detected, about 90% appear once; the ten largest clones hold about 1.5%.

The sample taken for sequencing was peripheral blood. The source is a man younger than 35 with active or convalescent COVID-19. The V gene is TRBV7-9, the J gene TRBJ2-3, with D unresolved. The CDR3 nucleotides read TGTGCCAGCGAGTACGCAGATACGCAGTATTTT. It specifies CASEYADTQYF.